Reported below is one TCR beta chain. This clonotype occurred many times. The target of this receptor is not known. Per-base qualities were not stored, and no clone one base away is much larger. The sample originates from a study of blood T cells in healthy people across ages (dated by TCRdb to the mid-2010s). Study-wide context: In model experiments, template switching captured about one uniquely barcoded TCR beta cDNA molecule for every two T cells. To track age-related changes in TCR beta repertoire diversity, the study relied on deep sequencing normalized with unique cDNA molecular identifiers. Four age groups were formed from the donors: young (average approximately 15 years), middle-aged (approximately 40), aged (about 62) and long-lived (approximately 78). To avoid experimental bias, donors of different ages were spread randomly across the sequencing lanes. For two donors (one aged 18 to 30 and one aged 80 or older), the study analyzed two additional independent replicas of 1 million unique cDNA reads from the same blood draw.

Libraries were constructed by 5' RACE. A second 7 to 11 cycle PCR used a sample-barcoded 5' primer and a J-beta primer mix. Each TCR beta cDNA molecule received a unique molecular identifier from a template-switch 5' adaptor carrying 12 random nucleotides. Each sample yielded at least 2.5 million CDR3-containing paired-end reads. All of the RNA was converted into first-strand cDNA using the Mint cDNA synthesis kit, with a TRBC-specific oligonucleotide serving as the primer. Following uracil-DNA glycosylase treatment, all cDNA underwent a first 18-cycle PCR with the universal primers M1SS and BC2_uni_R. Per the source publication's procedure: For normalization, 1 million high-quality reads, each with a distinct molecular identifier, were randomly selected from each sample. Instead of being binned into consensus sequences, reads that shared molecular identifiers were thrown out. MiTCR, set to a Q25 quality threshold and the strictest error-elimination algorithm, was used for CDR3 identification, clonotype clustering and error correction. Lower-bound total TCR beta diversity was estimated with a nonparametric unseen species model using Euler transformation. TCRdb cleaned the public reads at Q25 with fastp, built clones with MiXCR and kept in-frame beta chains. Rows matching on CDR3 protein sequence are summarized as one entry with the most common DNA and genes. The V and J calls were determined by TCRdb, not by the authors. The sample table lists fewer than 2 million distinct CDR3 sequences, about two fifths of them with a count of one. Of the sample, around 23% falls within the top ten clones.

Overall study outcomes, separate from this receptor: The CMV infection status of donors was not known, potentially confounding age-related changes in expanded clonotypes. A strong correlation was found between observed TCR beta diversity and the percentage of naive T cells measured by flow cytometry. Observed TCR beta diversity per million T cells fell roughly linearly with age, and a significant reduction was already apparent by age roughly 40. Because profiling used bulk unsorted PBMCs, naive and antigen-experienced compartments could not be compared conclusively. Compared with the aged group, the long-lived group had more naive CD4+ T cells, fewer expanded clones and increased TCR diversity, suggesting age selection. Estimates of total diversity based on one million sequenced T cells were considered lower bounds and underestimates.

Systemically healthy Caucasian individuals from Russia, about 38 in total and aged about 6 to 95 years, were included as donors. Around 9.7 milliliters of peripheral blood were collected from each donor into EDTA-treated Vacutainer tubes. Ficoll-Paque density-gradient centrifugation was used to isolate PBMCs, with at least 7 million obtained per sample. Trizol reagent was used to extract total RNA from the PBMCs, yielding at least 6 micrograms per sample. For every donor, flow cytometry on a PBMC aliquot measured the percentage of naive CD45RAhigh/CD27high T cells. V gives up 6 bases and J gives up 4 bases, and the segment between their germline ends measures 12 bases. From its cysteine to its phenylalanine, the CDR3 spans 13 amino acids. The read is trimmed to its CDR3 DNA, 39 bases read in frame from base 1.

The V and J genes are TRBV12-3 or TRBV12-4 and TRBJ1-2; no D gene can be assigned with confidence. The sequenced sample was blood. The TCR originated in a human donor in good health. The nucleotide sequence is TGTGCCAGCAGCTTGGAAGGCCTCTATGGCTACACCTTC. Its translation is CASSLEGLYGYTF.